Each of the 15 T cell receptor beta chains below was sequenced from the same sample in a study of OX40 agonist ivuxolimab in advanced cancers. TCRdb's copy holds only in-frame clones and misses some; the assay was immunoSEQ multiplex PCR. The sample holds fewer than 90,000 clones, around 90% seen once. Source: CD4+ or CD8+ T cells sorted from blood, taken in a trial of the OX40 agonist ivuxolimab. The receptors stem from an adult with an advanced solid tumor such as melanoma, head and neck, liver or kidney cancer.

V usage is TRBV4-1 and J usage is TRBJ2-1; 10 nucleotides align to TRBD2. This CDR3 has 14 residues. Per germline, CDR1 MGHRA and CDR2 YSYEKL. Trimming removed 1 base from V and 13 bases from J; junction bases left unmatched: 7. CDR3 in amino acids: CASSQGTSGRDQFF. CDR3 nucleotide sequence: TGCGCCAGCAGCCAAGGGACTAGCGGACGGGACCAGTTCTTC.

The chain is built from TRBV2 and TRBJ1-6; the D gene is possibly TRBD1 (5 bases). With 2 bases removed from V and 7 bases from J, the gap between germline ends came to 12 bases. The germline V gene encodes CDR1 SNHLY and CDR2 FYNNEI. This CDR3 spans 15 amino acids. The CDR3 here is CASSETGAFNSPLHF. The CDR3 DNA is TGTGCCAGCAGTGAAACTGGGGCGTTCAATTCACCCCTCCACTTT.

For the CDR3, the DNA is TGTGCCAGCAGTCCCCTAGGCTATGGCGGGAGCTCCTACGAGCAGTACTTC. Translating it yields CASSPLGYGGSSYEQYF. The rearrangement uses TRBV28 and TRBJ2-7, with 7 bases aligning to TRBD2. In germline, CDR1 is MDHEN, CDR2 SYDVKM. The V segment lost 5 bases and the J segment 0 bases; nucleotides outside the gene matches: 13. CDR3 size: 17 residues.

The chain recombines TRBV2 with TRBJ1-2, with D possibly being TRBD1 (5 bases). CDR1 and CDR2 from the germline V gene are SNHLY and FYNNEI. The CDR3 spans 12 residues. Trimming took off 6 bases at V and 7 bases at J, with 12 bases between the two ends. The CDR3 DNA reads TGTGCCAGCAGACGACAGCTCGCTGGCTACACCTTC. Translated: CASRRQLAGYTF.

This chain joins TRBV28 and TRBJ2-4; TRBD2 matches 15 bases. CDR1 MDHEN and CDR2 SYDVKM come from the germline V gene. Trimming took 6 bases from V and 7 from J; bases not matched to a gene: 7. The CDR3 sequence is 16 residues long. CDR3 coding DNA: TGTGCCAGCAGCTTGGGACTAGCGGGAGGACTGAACATTCAGTACTTC. Translation: CASSLGLAGGLNIQYF.

This rearrangement joins TRBV28 to TRBJ2-2; D perhaps matches TRBD2 (7 bases). The CDR3 totals 15 residues. The V and J ends lost 0 bases and 6 bases respectively, with 11 bases between them. Germline loops: CDR1 MDHEN, CDR2 SYDVKM. This chain's CDR3 is CASSLWGGGAGELFF. The CDR3 DNA follows: TGTGCCAGCAGTTTATGGGGCGGGGGCGCCGGGGAGCTGTTTTTT. Filled out from reference TRBV28 and TRBJ2-2, the complete variable domain reads DVKVTQSSRYLVKRTGEKVFLECVQDMDHENMFWYRQDPGLGLRLIYFSYDVKMKEKGDIPEGYSVSREKKERFSLILESASTNQTSMYLCASSLWGGGAGELFFGEGSRLTVL.

The chain carries TRBV7-2 and TRBJ2-7; D uncertain. CDR1 and CDR2 (germline): SGHTA, FQGNSA. This CDR3 comprises 15 residues. The germline V and J ends were trimmed by 1 base and 1 base, with 11 bases remaining between them. The CDR3 is CASSLVPGPSYEQYF. DNA of the CDR3: TGTGCCAGCAGCTTAGTTCCGGGTCCATCCTACGAGCAGTACTTC.

This rearrangement joins TRBV7-8 to TRBJ2-7; D is possibly TRBD2 (6 bases). The CDR3 extends over 16 amino acids. Trimming took 4 bases from V and 0 from J, leaving 16 bases between them. Germline CDR1 is SGHVS and CDR2 is FQNEAQ. The CDR3, as DNA: TGTGCCAGCAGCTCTAGGTTGGGGAGGACCTCCTACGAGCAGTACTTC. Translating it yields CASSSRLGRTSYEQYF.

CDR3 DNA sequence: TGTGCCAGCAGTGTGGAGCGGTCCTACAATGAGCAGTTCTTC. Protein: CASSVERSYNEQFF. The chain combines TRBV2 with TRBJ2-1; tentative D call: TRBD2 (5 bases). CDR1 is SNHLY, CDR2 FYNNEI, per germline. CDR3 length: 14 residues. With 4 bases removed from V and 1 base from J, the gap between germline ends came to 8 bases.

V and J are TRBV15 and TRBJ1-1; possibly TRBD1 for D (5 bases). V lost 5 bases, J lost 0 bases, and 10 bases lay in between. CDR3 length equals 14 residues. The V gene's germline CDR1 is LNHNV and CDR2 YYDKDF (reference sequence). CDR3 nucleotides: TGTGCCACCAGCCGGGACCGATTGAACACTGAAGCTTTCTTT. Amino acid sequence: CATSRDRLNTEAFF.

This clone has just a few counts. The V and J genes are TRBV4-3 and TRBJ1-1, with D perhaps TRBD1 (5 bases). Germline loops: CDR1 LGHNA, CDR2 YSLEER. The CDR3 contains 15 residues. Deletions cut 0 bases from V and 2 bases from J, with 10 bases between. The CDR3 loop is CASSQEYGANTEAFF. The CDR3, as DNA: TGCGCCAGCAGCCAAGAATATGGGGCAAACACTGAAGCTTTCTTT.

CDR3 sequence reads: CATRTGGTYEQYF. Written as DNA, the CDR3 is TGTGCCACCCGGACAGGAGGTACCTACGAGCAGTACTTC. The chain recombines TRBV28 with TRBJ2-7, with TRBD1 matching over 7 bases. Germline V gene lookup returns CDR1 MDHEN and CDR2 SYDVKM. The CDR3 has 13 amino acids. V shed 10 bases and J 2 bases; nucleotides not matched to a gene: 8. Based on the CDR3 plus reference TRBV28 and TRBJ2-7, the full variable domain is DVKVTQSSRYLVKRTGEKVFLECVQDMDHENMFWYRQDPGLGLRLIYFSYDVKMKEKGDIPEGYSVSREKKERFSLILESASTNQTSMYLCATRTGGTYEQYFGPGTRLTVT.

The rearrangement uses TRBV28 and TRBJ1-5, with no clear D. The CDR3 runs 11 residues. V lost 8 bases, J lost 3 bases, and 5 bases lay in between. The germline V gene encodes CDR1 MDHEN and CDR2 SYDVKM. CDR3 protein: CASADNQPQHF. CDR3 coding DNA: TGTGCCAGCGCGGACAATCAGCCCCAGCATTTT. Supplemented by reference TRBV28 and TRBJ1-5, the full variable domain reads DVKVTQSSRYLVKRTGEKVFLECVQDMDHENMFWYRQDPGLGLRLIYFSYDVKMKEKGDIPEGYSVSREKKERFSLILESASTNQTSMYLCASADNQPQHFGDGTRLSIL.

The chain recombines TRBV28 with TRBJ2-6; D remains unclear. The length of the CDR3 is 14 residues. V was shortened by 5 bases and J by 0 bases, with 5 bases between the two germline ends. Per the germline V gene, CDR1 is MDHEN and CDR2 is SYDVKM. The CDR3 is CASSPHSGANVLTF. For the CDR3, the DNA is TGTGCCAGCAGTCCCCACTCTGGGGCCAACGTCCTGACTTTC.

The sample holds one count of this clone. The chain combines TRBV15 with TRBJ2-1; 12 bases are a match to TRBD2. Looked up from germline, CDR1 is LNHNV and CDR2 is YYDKDF (reference sequence). V shed 8 bases, J shed 10 bases, and the junction held 6 bases outside the gene matches. CDR3 size: 13 residues. Here the CDR3 reads CATLTSGSREQFF. CDR3 nucleotides: TGTGCCACCCTGACTAGCGGGAGCAGGGAGCAGTTCTTC.